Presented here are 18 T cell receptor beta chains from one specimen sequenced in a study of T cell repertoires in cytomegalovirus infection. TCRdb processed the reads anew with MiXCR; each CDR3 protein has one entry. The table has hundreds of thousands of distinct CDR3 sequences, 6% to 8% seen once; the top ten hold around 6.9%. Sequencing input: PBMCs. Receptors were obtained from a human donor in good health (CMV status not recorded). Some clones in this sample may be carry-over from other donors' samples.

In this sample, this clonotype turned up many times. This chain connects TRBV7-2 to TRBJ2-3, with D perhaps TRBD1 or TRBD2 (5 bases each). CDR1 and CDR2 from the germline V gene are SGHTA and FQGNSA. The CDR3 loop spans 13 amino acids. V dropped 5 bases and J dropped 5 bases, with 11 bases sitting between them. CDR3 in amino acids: CASSVPGRDTQYF. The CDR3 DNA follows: TGTGCCAGCAGCGTCCCAGGGAGAGATACGCAGTATTTT.

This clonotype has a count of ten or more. CDR3: CASSSETASSYNEQFF. In DNA, the CDR3 is TGTGCCAGCAGCTCCGAGACGGCGAGCTCCTACAATGAGCAGTTCTTC. The rearrangement links TRBV6-5 to TRBJ2-1; the D is unclear. Looked up from germline, CDR1 is MNHEY and CDR2 is SVGAGI. V was shortened by 6 bases and J by 0 bases, with 15 bases between the two germline ends. The CDR3 has 16 residues.

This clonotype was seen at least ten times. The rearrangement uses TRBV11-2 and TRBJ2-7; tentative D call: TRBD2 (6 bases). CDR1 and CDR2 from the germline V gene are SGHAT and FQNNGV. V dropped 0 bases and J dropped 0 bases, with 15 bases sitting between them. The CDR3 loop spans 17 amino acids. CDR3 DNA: TGTGCCAGCAGCTTAGATTTCTATAGCGGCTTCTCCTACGAGCAGTACTTC. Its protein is CASSLDFYSGFSYEQYF.

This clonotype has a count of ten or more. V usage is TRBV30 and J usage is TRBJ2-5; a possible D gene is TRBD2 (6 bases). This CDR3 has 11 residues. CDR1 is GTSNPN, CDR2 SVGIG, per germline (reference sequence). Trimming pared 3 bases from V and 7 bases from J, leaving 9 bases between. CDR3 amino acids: CAWSDGGTQYF. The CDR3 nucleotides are TGTGCCTGGAGCGACGGGGGGACCCAGTACTTC.

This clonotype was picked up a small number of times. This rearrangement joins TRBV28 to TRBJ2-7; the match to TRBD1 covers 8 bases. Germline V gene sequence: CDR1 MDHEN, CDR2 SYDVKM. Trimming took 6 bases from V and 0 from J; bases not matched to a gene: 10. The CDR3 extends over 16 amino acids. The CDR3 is CASRSPGQASSYEQYF. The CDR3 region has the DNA TGTGCCAGCAGGTCCCCGGGACAGGCGAGCTCCTACGAGCAGTACTTC.

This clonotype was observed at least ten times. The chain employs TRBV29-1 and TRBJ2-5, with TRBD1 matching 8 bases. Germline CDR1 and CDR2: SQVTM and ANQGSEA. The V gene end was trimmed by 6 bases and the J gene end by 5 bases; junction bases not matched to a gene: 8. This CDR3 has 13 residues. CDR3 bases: TGCAGCGTGGGGCAGGGGGCAGACGAGACCCAGTACTTC. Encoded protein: CSVGQGADETQYF.

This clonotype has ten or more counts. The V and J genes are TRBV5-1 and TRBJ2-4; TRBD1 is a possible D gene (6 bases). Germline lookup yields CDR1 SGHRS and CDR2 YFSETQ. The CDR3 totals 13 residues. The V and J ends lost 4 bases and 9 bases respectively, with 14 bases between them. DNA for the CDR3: TGCGCCAGCAGCCCCAGGGGTATGGCCATTCAGTACTTC. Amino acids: CASSPRGMAIQYF.

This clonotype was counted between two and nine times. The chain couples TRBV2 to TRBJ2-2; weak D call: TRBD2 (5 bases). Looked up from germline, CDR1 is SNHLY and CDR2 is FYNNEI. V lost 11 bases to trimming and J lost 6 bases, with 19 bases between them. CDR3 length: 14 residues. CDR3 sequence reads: CASSLTSEAGELFF. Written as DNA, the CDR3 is TGTGCCTCTTCCCTGACCTCGGAGGCCGGGGAGCTGTTTTTT.

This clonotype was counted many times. The CDR3 DNA follows: TGTGCCAGCACCTCTGGATGGACAGGTCCTAATGAGCAGTTCTTC. Translation gives CASTSGWTGPNEQFF. The gene calls are TRBV14 and TRBJ2-1; 7 bases are a match to TRBD1. The CDR3 consists of 15 residues. The germline CDR1 and CDR2 sequences are SGHDN and FVKESK. V was clipped by 7 bases and J by 7 bases; unmatched bases: 13.

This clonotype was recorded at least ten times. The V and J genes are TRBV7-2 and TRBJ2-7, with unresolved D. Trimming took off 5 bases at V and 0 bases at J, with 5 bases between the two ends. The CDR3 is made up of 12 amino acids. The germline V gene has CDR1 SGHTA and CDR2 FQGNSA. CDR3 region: CASSASSYEQYF. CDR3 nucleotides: TGTGCCAGCAGCGCGAGCTCCTACGAGCAGTACTTC.

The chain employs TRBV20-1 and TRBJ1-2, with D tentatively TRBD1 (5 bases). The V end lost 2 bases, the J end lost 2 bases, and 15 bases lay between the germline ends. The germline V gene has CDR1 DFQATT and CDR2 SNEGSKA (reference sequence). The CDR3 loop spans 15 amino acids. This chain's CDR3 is CSARRPGSVNYGYTF. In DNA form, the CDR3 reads TGCAGTGCTAGACGCCCAGGGTCCGTAAACTATGGCTACACCTTC.

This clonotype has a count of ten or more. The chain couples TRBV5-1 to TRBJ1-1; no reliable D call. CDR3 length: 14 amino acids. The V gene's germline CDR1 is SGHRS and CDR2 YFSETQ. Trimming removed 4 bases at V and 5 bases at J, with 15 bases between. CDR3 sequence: CASSPREVWTEAFF. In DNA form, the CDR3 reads TGCGCCAGCAGCCCGCGCGAGGTTTGGACTGAAGCTTTCTTT. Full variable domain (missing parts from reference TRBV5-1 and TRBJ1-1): KAGVTQTPRYLIKTRGQQVTLSCSPISGHRSVSWYQQTPGQGLQFLFEYFSETQRNKGNFPGRFSGRQFSNSRSEMNVSTLELGDSALYLCASSPREVWTEAFFGQGTRLTVV.

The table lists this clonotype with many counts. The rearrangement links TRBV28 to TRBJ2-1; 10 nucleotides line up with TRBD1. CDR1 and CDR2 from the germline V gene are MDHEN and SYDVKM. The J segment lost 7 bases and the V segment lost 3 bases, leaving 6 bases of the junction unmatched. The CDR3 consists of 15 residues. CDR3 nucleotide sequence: TGTGCCAGCAGTTTGCGGGACAGGGGAAGGAATGAGCAGTTCTTC. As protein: CASSLRDRGRNEQFF.

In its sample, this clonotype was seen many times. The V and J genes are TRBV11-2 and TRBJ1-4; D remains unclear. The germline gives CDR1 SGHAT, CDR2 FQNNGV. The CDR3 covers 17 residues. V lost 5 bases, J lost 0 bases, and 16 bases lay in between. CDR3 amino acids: CASSRTPIPPTNEKLFF. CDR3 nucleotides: TGTGCCAGCAGCCGAACACCGATTCCTCCAACTAATGAAAAACTGTTTTTT.

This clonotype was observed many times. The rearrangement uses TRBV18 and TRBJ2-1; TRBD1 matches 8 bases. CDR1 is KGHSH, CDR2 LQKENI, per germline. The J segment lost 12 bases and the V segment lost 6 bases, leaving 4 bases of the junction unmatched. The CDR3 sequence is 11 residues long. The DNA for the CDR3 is TGTGCCAGCTCGGACAGGGAAGGGCAGTTCTTC. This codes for CASSDREGQFF.

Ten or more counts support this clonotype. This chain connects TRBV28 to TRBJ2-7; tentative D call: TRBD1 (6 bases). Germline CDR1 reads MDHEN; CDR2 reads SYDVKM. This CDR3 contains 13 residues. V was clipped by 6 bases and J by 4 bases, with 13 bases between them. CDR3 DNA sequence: TGTGCCAGCAGCCGAACAGGGACATACGAGCAGTACTTC. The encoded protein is CASSRTGTYEQYF.

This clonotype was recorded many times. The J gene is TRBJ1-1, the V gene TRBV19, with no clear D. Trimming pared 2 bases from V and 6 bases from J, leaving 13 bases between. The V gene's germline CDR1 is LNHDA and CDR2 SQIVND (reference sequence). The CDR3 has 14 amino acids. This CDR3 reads CASSILYQAAEAFF. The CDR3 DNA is TGTGCCAGTAGTATACTCTACCAGGCTGCTGAAGCTTTCTTT.

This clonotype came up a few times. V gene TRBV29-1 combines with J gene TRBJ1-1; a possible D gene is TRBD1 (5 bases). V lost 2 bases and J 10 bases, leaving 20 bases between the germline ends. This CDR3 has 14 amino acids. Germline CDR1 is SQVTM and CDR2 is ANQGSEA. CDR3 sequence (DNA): TGCAGCGTTGAATCACCCGCGGCAGGGCAGGGAGCTTTCTTT. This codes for CSVESPAAGQGAFF.